This T cell receptor beta chain was recovered during a study of shared clonotypes between healthy human individuals. Study outcomes and limitations: Clonotypes which were not shared had lower generation probabilities than clonotypes that all four donors shared. The naive CD4 repertoires of a handful of donors were compared, and 5% to 6.5% of clonotypes were shared.

The table came from immunoSEQ multiplex PCR; TCRdb's copy has only in-frame clones and leaves some out. The data show some 2,000,000 clones, with about 95% seen just once and approximately 1.2% held by the top ten. On this clone itself: What it binds is unknown. A read error may produce the germline difference seen at one junction end.

Naive CD8 isolation took CD45RO-negative cells positively selected for CCR7 and excluded terminally differentiated effector memory CD45RA+ cells. Each donor was a Caucasian adult residing in Nashville, Tennessee. This TCR was sampled from a man aged 18 to 29 in good health. The sample was naive CD8+ T cells sorted from blood.

The DNA of the CDR3 is TGTGCCAGCAGCCCCAGGGTCACAGGTCCTAAAGACGCGGATTTT. Its translation is CASSPRVTGPKDADF. V is TRBV7-9 and J is TRBJ1-3; TRBD1 might be the D (5 bases). This CDR3 region has 15 residues. CDR1 and CDR2 from the germline V gene are SEHNR and FQNEAQ (reference sequence).